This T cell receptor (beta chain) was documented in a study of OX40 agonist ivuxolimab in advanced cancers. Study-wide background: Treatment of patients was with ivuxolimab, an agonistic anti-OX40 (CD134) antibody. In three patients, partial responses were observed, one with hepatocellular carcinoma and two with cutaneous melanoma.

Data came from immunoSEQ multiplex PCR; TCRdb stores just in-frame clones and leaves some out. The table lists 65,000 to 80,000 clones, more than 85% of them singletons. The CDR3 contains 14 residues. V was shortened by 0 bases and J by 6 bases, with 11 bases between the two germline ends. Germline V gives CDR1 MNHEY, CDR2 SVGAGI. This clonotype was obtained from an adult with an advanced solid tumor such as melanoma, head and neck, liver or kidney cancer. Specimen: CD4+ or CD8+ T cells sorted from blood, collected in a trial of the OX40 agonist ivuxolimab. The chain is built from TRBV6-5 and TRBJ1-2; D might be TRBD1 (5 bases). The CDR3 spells CASSYSLRGHGYTF. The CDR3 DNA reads TGTGCCAGCAGTTACTCGCTTCGGGGACATGGCTACACCTTC.